This TCR beta chain derives from a study of spatial heterogeneity in lung cancer. Study-level background: Beta-chain sequences were consistently detected more often than alpha-chain sequences. The study, taken as a whole, reports: Among blood samples, ubiquitous expanded tumor TCRs appeared more at resection than at follow-up.

This clonotype is deemed medium-sized. The antigen is unknown. Individually, TCR cDNA molecules were each labelled with a unique molecular identifier. Using its own MiXCR run on the 5' RACE reads, TCRdb lists one record per CDR3 protein. The data hold roughly 10,000 distinct CDR3 sequences, with around 22% observed a single time. The time point is: sample taken at primary tumor resection. Sequencing covered unsorted whole RNA taken from tumor, nontumor lung or frozen PBMC. A total of approximately 70 untreated early-stage non-small cell lung cancer patients served as donors. The length of the CDR3 is 16 residues. The germline V gene encodes CDR1 SGHTA and CDR2 FQGTGA. Trimming stripped 0 bases from V and 6 bases from J, with 15 bases between.

Specimen: PBMCs, collected at surgery. This TCR came from a female donor with early-stage non-small cell lung cancer. This chain uses TRBV7-3 with TRBJ2-1, with D perhaps matching TRBD2 (5 bases). Here the CDR3 DNA reads TGTGCCAGCAGCTTAACTCCCGGCGGGCCGCTCAATGAGCAGTTCTTC. This encodes CASSLTPGGPLNEQFF.